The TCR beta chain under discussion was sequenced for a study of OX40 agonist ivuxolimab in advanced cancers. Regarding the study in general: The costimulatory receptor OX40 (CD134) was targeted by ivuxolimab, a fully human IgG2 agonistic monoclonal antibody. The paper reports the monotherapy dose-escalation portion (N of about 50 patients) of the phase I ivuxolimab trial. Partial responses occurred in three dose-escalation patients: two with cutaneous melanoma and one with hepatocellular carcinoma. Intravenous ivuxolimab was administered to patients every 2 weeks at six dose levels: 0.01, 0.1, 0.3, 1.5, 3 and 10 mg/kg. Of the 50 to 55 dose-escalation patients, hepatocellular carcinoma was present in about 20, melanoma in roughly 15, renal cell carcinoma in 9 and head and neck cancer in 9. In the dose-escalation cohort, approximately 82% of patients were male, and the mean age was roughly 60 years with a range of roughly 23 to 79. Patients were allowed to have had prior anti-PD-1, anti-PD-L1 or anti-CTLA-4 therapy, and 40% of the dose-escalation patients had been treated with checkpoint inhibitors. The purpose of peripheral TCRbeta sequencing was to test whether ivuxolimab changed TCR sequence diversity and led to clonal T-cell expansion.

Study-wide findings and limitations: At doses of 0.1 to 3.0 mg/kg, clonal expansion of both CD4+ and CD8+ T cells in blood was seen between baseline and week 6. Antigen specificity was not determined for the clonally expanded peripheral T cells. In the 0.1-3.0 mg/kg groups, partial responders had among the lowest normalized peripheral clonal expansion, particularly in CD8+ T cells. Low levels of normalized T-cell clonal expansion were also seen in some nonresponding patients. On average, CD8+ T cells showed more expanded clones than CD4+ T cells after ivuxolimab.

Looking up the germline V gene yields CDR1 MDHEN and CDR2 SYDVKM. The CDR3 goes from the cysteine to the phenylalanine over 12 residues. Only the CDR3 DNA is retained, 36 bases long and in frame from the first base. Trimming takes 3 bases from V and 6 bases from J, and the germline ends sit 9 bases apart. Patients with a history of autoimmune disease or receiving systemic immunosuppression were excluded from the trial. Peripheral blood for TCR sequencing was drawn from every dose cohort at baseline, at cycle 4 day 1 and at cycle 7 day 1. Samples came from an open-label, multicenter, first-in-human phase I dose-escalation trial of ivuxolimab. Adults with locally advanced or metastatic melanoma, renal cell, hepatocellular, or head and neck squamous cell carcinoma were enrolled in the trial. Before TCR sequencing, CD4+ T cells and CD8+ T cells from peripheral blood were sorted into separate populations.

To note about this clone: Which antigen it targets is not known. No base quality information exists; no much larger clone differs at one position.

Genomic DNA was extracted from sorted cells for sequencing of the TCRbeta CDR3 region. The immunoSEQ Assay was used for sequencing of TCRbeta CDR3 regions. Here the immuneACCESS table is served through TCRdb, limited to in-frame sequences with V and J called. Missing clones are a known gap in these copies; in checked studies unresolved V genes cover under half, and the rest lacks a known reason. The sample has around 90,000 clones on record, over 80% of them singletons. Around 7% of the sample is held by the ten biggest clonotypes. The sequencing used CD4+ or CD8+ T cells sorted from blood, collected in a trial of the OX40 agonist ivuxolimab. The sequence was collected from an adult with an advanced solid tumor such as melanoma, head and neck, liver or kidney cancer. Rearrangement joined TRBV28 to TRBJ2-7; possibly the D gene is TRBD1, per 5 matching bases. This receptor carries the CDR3 CASSLLGREQYF. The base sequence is TGTGCCAGCAGTTTGCTGGGGCGCGAGCAGTACTTC.